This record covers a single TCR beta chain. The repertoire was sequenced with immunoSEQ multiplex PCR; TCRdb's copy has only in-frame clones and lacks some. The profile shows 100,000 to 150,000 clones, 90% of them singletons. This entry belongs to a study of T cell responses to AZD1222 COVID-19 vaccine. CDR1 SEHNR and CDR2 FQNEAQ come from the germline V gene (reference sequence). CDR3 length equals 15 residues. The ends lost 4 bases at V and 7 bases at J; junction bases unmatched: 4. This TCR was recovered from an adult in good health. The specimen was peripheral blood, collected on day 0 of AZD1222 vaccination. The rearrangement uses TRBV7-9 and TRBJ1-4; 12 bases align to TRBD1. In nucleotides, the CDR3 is TGTGCCAGCAGCTCGGGACAGGGGGCCCGTGAAAAACTGTTTTTT. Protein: CASSSGQGAREKLFF.